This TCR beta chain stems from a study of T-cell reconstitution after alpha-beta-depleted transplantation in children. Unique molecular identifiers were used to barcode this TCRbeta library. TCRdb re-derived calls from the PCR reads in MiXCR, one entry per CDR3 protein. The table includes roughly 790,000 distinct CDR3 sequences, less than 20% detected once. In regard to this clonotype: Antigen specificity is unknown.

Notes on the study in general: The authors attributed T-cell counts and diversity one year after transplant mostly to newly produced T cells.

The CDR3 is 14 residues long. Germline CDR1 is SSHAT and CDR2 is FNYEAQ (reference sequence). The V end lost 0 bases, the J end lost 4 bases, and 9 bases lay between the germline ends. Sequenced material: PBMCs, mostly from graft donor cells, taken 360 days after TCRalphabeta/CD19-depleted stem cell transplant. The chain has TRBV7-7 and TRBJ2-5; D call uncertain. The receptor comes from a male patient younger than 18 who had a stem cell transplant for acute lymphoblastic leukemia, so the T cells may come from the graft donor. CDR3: CASSLAGSLETQYF. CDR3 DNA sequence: TGTGCCAGCAGCTTAGCGGGAAGCCTAGAGACCCAGTACTTC.